The 15 T cell receptor beta chains given below trace back to one sample, sequenced in a study of T-cell memory formation after mild COVID-19. TCRdb reprocessed the 5' RACE reads via MiXCR and lists one record per CDR3 protein. The sample shows just under 50,000 distinct CDR3 sequences, around 12% of them seen only once. Source material: PBMCs or a T cell subset sorted from them (not recorded which). The source of these receptors is a young man who had mild COVID-19 (a few samples of this study predate the infection). Cell type and time point are not known.

This sequence joins TRBV5-1 and TRBJ1-1; no firm D call. V was pared by 8 bases and J by 0 bases, with 11 bases between. Germline CDR1 is SGHRS and CDR2 is YFSETQ. This CDR3 spans 13 amino acids. As DNA, the CDR3 is TGCGCCAGTTCGACGGGAATGAACACTGAAGCTTTCTTT. Its translation is CASSTGMNTEAFF.

The chain recombines TRBV6-5 with TRBJ2-5; TRBD2 aligns across 12 bases. CDR1 and CDR2 from the germline V gene are MNHEY and SVGAGI. The length of the CDR3 is 15 residues. The ends lost 0 bases at V and 4 bases at J; junction bases unmatched: 0. The CDR3 loop reads CASSYSTSGGETQYF. In DNA form, the CDR3 reads TGTGCCAGCAGTTACTCGACTAGCGGGGGAGAGACCCAGTACTTC.

This clonotype was found many times. The V call is TRBV20-1, the J call TRBJ1-1; D is possibly TRBD1 (5 bases). The CDR3 has 15 amino acids. V was pared by 2 bases and J by 3 bases, with 16 bases between. CDR1 is DFQATT and CDR2 is SNEGSKA in the germline V gene (reference sequence). CDR3 nucleotides: TGCAGTGCTAGATCGGGGGGAAGACGGGACACTGAAGCTTTCTTT. This sequence encodes CSARSGGRRDTEAFF.

The V and J genes are TRBV7-9 and TRBJ2-2, with 9 bases lining up with TRBD1. The germline V gene has CDR1 SEHNR and CDR2 FQNEAQ (reference sequence). The V gene end was trimmed by 5 bases and the J gene end by 6 bases; junction bases not matched to a gene: 10. This CDR3 is 16 amino acids long. The CDR3 nucleotides read TGTGCCAGCAGCCAAGGGACAGGGATTAACGCCGGGGAGCTGTTTTTT. Translated, it gives CASSQGTGINAGELFF. The whole variable domain, remainder taken from reference TRBV7-9 and TRBJ2-2, is DTGVSQNPRHKITKRGQNVTFRCDPISEHNRLYWYRQTLGQGPEFLTYFQNEAQLEKSRLLSDRFSAERPKGSFSTLEIQRTEQGDSAMYLCASSQGTGINAGELFFGEGSRLTVL.

This chain links TRBV24-1 with TRBJ2-5, with TRBD1 matching over 8 bases. Germline loops: CDR1 KGHDR, CDR2 SFDVKD. The V gene end was trimmed by 4 bases and the J gene end by 4 bases; junction bases not matched to a gene: 7. The CDR3 runs to 15 residues. The CDR3 DNA sequence: TGTGCCACCAGTGACTCCGGACAGGGAGGAGAGACCCAGTACTTC. Translated, it gives CATSDSGQGGETQYF.

This clonotype was observed a handful of times. The chain carries TRBV29-1 and TRBJ2-3; 10 positions match TRBD1. CDR1 is SQVTM, CDR2 ANQGSEA, per germline. CDR3 length: 16 residues. The V gene end was trimmed by 1 base and the J gene end by 0 bases; junction bases not matched to a gene: 4. CDR3 bases: TGCAGCGTTGAAGGGATGACAGGGGGCAGCACAGATACGCAGTATTTT. This sequence encodes CSVEGMTGGSTDTQYF.

This clonotype showed up many times. The CDR3 loop is CASSQAGLTKETQYF. CDR3 nucleotide sequence: TGCGCCAGCAGTCAGGCAGGGCTTACTAAAGAGACCCAGTACTTC. The chain carries TRBV23-1 and TRBJ2-5, with D maybe TRBD1 (5 bases). TRBV23-1 is labeled an ORF, and its function is uncertain. This CDR3 has 15 residues. V dropped 3 bases and J dropped 3 bases, with 14 bases sitting between them.

This clonotype came up many times. This chain uses TRBV5-6 with TRBJ2-1, with TRBD2 identical over 8 bases. Germline CDR1 SGHDT, CDR2 YYEEEE. This CDR3 contains 15 residues. The trim removed 1 base at V and 5 bases at J, leaving 5 bases unmatched. The CDR3 protein is CASSLRQRGNNEQFF. CDR3 DNA sequence: TGTGCCAGCAGCTTGCGCCAGCGGGGGAACAATGAGCAGTTCTTC.

In this sample, this clonotype turned up a few times. The V gene is TRBV20-1, the J gene TRBJ2-5; 9 bases are shared with TRBD2. The CDR3 has 13 residues. CDR1 DFQATT and CDR2 SNEGSKA come from the germline V gene (reference sequence). V lost 2 bases and J lost 3; bases outside the gene matches: 1. The DNA of the CDR3 is TGCAGTGCTAGACCTAGCGGGAAAGAGACCCAGTACTTC. Amino acids: CSARPSGKETQYF.

This clonotype appeared many times. The chain combines TRBV7-9 with TRBJ2-7; 9 bases agree with TRBD1. V gave up 2 bases and J gave up 9 bases; unmatched junction bases: 5. CDR3 length: 13 amino acids. Per germline, CDR1 SEHNR and CDR2 FQNEAQ (reference sequence). This CDR3 is CASSLSGQGRQYV. The CDR3 DNA reads TGTGCCAGCAGCTTATCGGGACAGGGACGGCAGTACGTC.

This clonotype was observed a few times. The chain combines TRBV6-5 with TRBJ2-2; 7 bases are shared with TRBD2. Losses at the gene ends were 4 bases for V and 5 bases for J; bases not matched to a gene: 4. Germline values: CDR1 MNHEY, CDR2 SVGAGI. CDR3 length: 14 residues. CDR3 amino acids: CASSSGGGTGELFF. Here the CDR3 DNA reads TGTGCCAGCAGTTCTGGGGGGGGGACCGGGGAGCTGTTTTTT.

This clonotype was found many times. The V and J genes are TRBV4-2 and TRBJ2-3, with unresolved D. This CDR3 has 15 residues. V dropped 1 base and J dropped 4 bases, with 12 bases sitting between them. The germline gives CDR1 LGHNA, CDR2 YNFKEQ. The CDR3 DNA reads as TGTGCCAGCAGCCAAGTCTCGGCAAATGCAGATACGCAGTATTTT. It yields the protein CASSQVSANADTQYF.

This clonotype has a count of ten or more. The rearrangement joins TRBV7-9 to TRBJ2-1; 10 nucleotides match TRBD1. CDR1 and CDR2 (germline): SEHNR, FQNEAQ (reference sequence). The CDR3 sequence is 17 residues long. The J segment lost 7 bases and the V segment lost 4 bases, leaving 13 bases of the junction unmatched. The CDR3 DNA sequence: TGTGCCAGCAGCTCACCGGGACAGGGGATAGGTAGGAATGAGCAGTTCTTC. Translated, it gives CASSSPGQGIGRNEQFF.

The chain is built from TRBV6-5 and TRBJ1-2; D unresolved. The germline V gene has CDR1 MNHEY and CDR2 SVGAGI. V lost 0 bases to trimming and J lost 3 bases, with 14 bases between them. This CDR3 has 16 residues. The CDR3 region is CASSYSYRVADYGYTF. As DNA, the CDR3 is TGTGCCAGCAGTTACTCGTATAGGGTTGCGGACTATGGCTACACCTTC.

In its sample, this clonotype was seen many times. This chain links TRBV5-1 with TRBJ2-5, with D unresolved. The V gene's germline CDR1 is SGHRS and CDR2 YFSETQ. Trimming took 0 bases from V and 4 from J, leaving 16 bases between them. The CDR3 extends over 16 amino acids. Written as DNA, the CDR3 is TGCGCCAGCAGCTTGGCCCCCGGCCTGGAGCGAGAGACCCAGTACTTC. This sequence encodes CASSLAPGLERETQYF.